This note documents a single T cell receptor beta chain sequence. Its target antigen remains unknown. Per-nucleotide qualities are absent, and no much larger clonotype sits a single base away. This sample was included in a study of blood T cell repertoires in COVID-19 (TCRdb year 2020). Broadly, across the study: Collaborator samples came from the United States, Italy and Spain and covered acute and convalescent phases of COVID-19. The material from the prospective study consisted of cDNA or gDNA derived from T cells, B-cell-depleted T cells, or PBMCs. The dataset comprised deeply sampled blood TCRbeta repertoires from subjects exposed to, actively infected with, or recovered from COVID-19. The repertoires were made available in a free public database intended to serve as a resource for research on the immune response to SARS-CoV-2. The samples were drawn from two sources: the first 160 participants of the ongoing ImmuneRACE study, and fewer than 1,500 subjects contributed by 6 global collaborators. Nearly every sample came with metadata listing a de-identified subject ID, COVID-19 status, age in years and sex. HLA class I and class II types, where available, came from metadata supplied by the sample provider rather than from assay-based typing. The paper's findings and limits, for the study overall: Clinical and demographic metadata were provided uncurated, with the amount varying by source and participant.

V and J are truncated by 8 bases and 5 bases respectively, leaving an intervening sequence of 21 bases. Counted from cysteine to phenylalanine, this CDR3 has 15 amino acids. The entry retains the CDR3 DNA only, 45 bases that are in frame from base 1. CDR1 MDHEN and CDR2 SYDVKM are derived from the germline V gene. Whole blood was collected in K2EDTA tubes by collaborating institutions according to the institutions' own protocols. For TCRbeta analysis, collaborator samples were shipped as frozen whole blood, as isolated PBMCs, or as DNA extracted from either sample type. The immunoSEQ Assay, a bias-controlled multiplex PCR, was used to amplify TCRbeta CDR3 regions from genomic DNA. The original methods were these. Nucleated cell counts per sample were estimated from amplification of reference gene primers within the assay. Sequence reads were collapsed and filtered to measure the absolute abundance of every unique TCRbeta CDR3 rearrangement. Productive Simpson clonality was computed per sample as the square root of Simpson's diversity index over productive rearrangements. TCRdb retrieved this table from immuneACCESS and kept in-frame rearrangements only. Not all clones are present; in checked studies, unresolved V genes account for under half, and no reason is known for the remainder. V and J calls and clone size are copied from that table; D and trimming were computed from the DNA. The sample records over 75,000 clones, roughly 86% of which are singletons. The leading ten clones occupy roughly 25% of the sample.

The V and J segments used are TRBV28 and TRBJ2-5; TRBD2 could be the D gene, as 5 bases match. This receptor was taken from a human donor in a cohort sampled during active COVID-19. Input material: peripheral blood. The nucleotide sequence is given as TGTGCCAGCCATACGAGCGGACCTAGTAAGGAGACCCAGTACTTC. Its protein reads: CASHTSGPSKETQYF.